Listed here is a single T cell receptor beta chain. Its antigen is as yet unknown. Repertoires were generated with immunoSEQ multiplex PCR, while TCRdb's copy carries only in-frame clones and drops some. The data contain 45,000 to 55,000 clones, around 84% of them singletons. These data come from a study of T cell responses to AZD1222 COVID-19 vaccine. Study-wide results and limits: The donor group comprised mostly white British people and more females; the analysis possibly underestimated clonal diversity. Sampling that yielded the repertoires occurred only after the peak T cell response.

Trimming stripped 5 bases from V and 4 bases from J, with 12 bases between. Germline V gene data show CDR1 as ENHRY and CDR2 as SYGVKD. The CDR3 is made up of 13 amino acids. The clonotype originates from an adult in good health. V gene TRBV10-3 combines with J gene TRBJ2-7; tentatively, D is TRBD1 or TRBD2 (5 bases each). The sequenced sample was peripheral blood, obtained on day 0 of AZD1222 vaccination. The CDR3, as DNA: TGTGCCATCAGTACCGGGACGATTTACGAGCAGTACTTC. Encoded protein: CAISTGTIYEQYF.